These 23 T cell receptor beta chains were all obtained from the same sample, sequenced in a study of shared clonotypes between healthy human individuals. Assay used: immunoSEQ multiplex PCR; TCRdb lists only in-frame clones, some missing. The table lists 2 million to 2.5 million clones, approximately 94% of them singletons. What was sequenced was naive CD4+ T cells sorted from blood. Subset here: CD45RA+ positively selected. The origin of the receptors is a man between 18 and 35 years old in good health.

V usage is TRBV5-1 and J usage is TRBJ1-3; unclear D gene. This CDR3 is 16 amino acids long. Germline lookup yields CDR1 SGHRS and CDR2 YFSETQ. V lost 4 bases to trimming and J lost 4 bases, with 18 bases between them. This CDR3 reads CASSPRAPLSGNTIYF. The CDR3 DNA is TGCGCCAGCAGCCCCCGGGCCCCGCTATCCGGAAACACCATATATTTT.

The chain recombines TRBV10-3 with TRBJ1-3; D uncertain. The germline V gene encodes CDR1 ENHRY and CDR2 SYGVKD. The CDR3 sequence is 14 residues long. V lost 0 bases to trimming and J lost 0 bases, with 3 bases between them. This CDR3 reads CAISESISGNTIYF. The DNA of the CDR3 is TGTGCCATCAGTGAGTCCATCTCTGGAAACACCATATATTTT.

The chain employs TRBV7-9 and TRBJ1-5; 7 bases align to TRBD1. The CDR3 contains 18 residues. Per the germline V gene, CDR1 is SEHNR and CDR2 is FQNEAQ (reference sequence). Trimming at V came to 5 bases and at J to 3 bases, leaving 16 bases not matched to a gene. The DNA of the CDR3 is TGTGCCAGCAGCCTTCAAACCACCCGGACAGGAGCCAATCAGCCCCAGCATTTT. It is translated as CASSLQTTRTGANQPQHF.

Note on this clone: The identical CDR3 is also encoded by other nucleotide sequences in the sample. V is TRBV5-1 and J is TRBJ2-1, with TRBD2 matching 10 bases. Germline V gene data show CDR1 as SGHRS and CDR2 as YFSETQ. Trimming cost V 1 base and J 6 bases; bases outside gene matches: 4. This CDR3 spans 15 amino acids. CDR3 nucleotide sequence: TGCGCCAGCAGCTTGAGGACTAGCGGTAGCAATGAGCAGTTCTTC. Its translation is CASSLRTSGSNEQFF.

The chain recombines TRBV6-4 with TRBJ2-4; no clear D gene. The V gene's germline CDR1 is MRHNA and CDR2 SNTAGT. The CDR3 sequence is 13 residues long. The ends were cut back, 7 bases at V and 0 bases at J, with 7 bases in the middle. The CDR3 DNA sequence: TGTGCCAGCAACAACTTAGCCAAAAACATTCAGTACTTC. It encodes CASNNLAKNIQYF.

CDR3 region: CASSLALLAGYTDTQYF. The CDR3 nucleotides read TGTGCCAGCAGCTTAGCGTTACTAGCGGGATACACAGATACGCAGTATTTT. The chain couples TRBV7-2 to TRBJ2-3, with TRBD2 matching over 10 bases. Germline loops: CDR1 SGHTA, CDR2 FQGNSA. V was clipped by 0 bases and J by 2 bases; unmatched bases: 5. The CDR3 runs 17 residues.

The rearrangement uses TRBV5-6 and TRBJ2-7; D is possibly TRBD2 (5 bases). V was pared by 4 bases and J by 4 bases, with 9 bases between. This CDR3 is built from 12 residues. The V gene's germline CDR1 is SGHDT and CDR2 YYEEEE. CDR3 nucleotides: TGTGCCAGCAGCGGCGAGGGTTACGAGCAGTACTTC. Protein: CASSGEGYEQYF. Variable domain in full (rest from reference TRBV5-6 and TRBJ2-7): DAGVTQSPTHLIKTRGQQVTLRCSPKSGHDTVSWYQQALGQGPQFIFQYYEEEERQRGNFPDRFSGHQFPNYSSELNVNALLLGDSALYLCASSGEGYEQYFGPGTRLTVT.

This sequence joins TRBV9 and TRBJ2-2; D not resolved. Trimming cost V 3 bases and J 2 bases, with 14 bases left between them. The germline V gene has CDR1 SGDLS and CDR2 YYNGEE. The CDR3 is made up of 16 amino acids. CDR3 DNA sequence: TGTGCCAGCAGCGAGGGCAGGTCACTTAACACCGGGGAGCTGTTTTTT. Translating gives CASSEGRSLNTGELFF.

V usage is TRBV4-2 and J usage is TRBJ2-5, with a tentative D call TRBD2 (8 bases). Germline lookup yields CDR1 LGHNA and CDR2 YNFKEQ. Trimming removed 4 bases from V and 5 bases from J, with 14 bases in between. CDR3 length equals 14 residues. This chain's CDR3 is CASSRVAGQETQYF. CDR3 DNA: TGTGCCAGCAGCCGAGTAGCGGGACAGGAGACCCAGTACTTC.

The V call is TRBV27, the J call TRBJ1-2; TRBD1 is a possible D gene (6 bases). This CDR3 region has 16 residues. Trimming stripped 6 bases from V and 5 bases from J, with 22 bases between. From germline, CDR1 is MNHEY and CDR2 SMNVEV (reference sequence). The CDR3 protein is CASSLKMGGAYYGYTF. Written as DNA, the CDR3 is TGTGCCAGCAGCTTGAAAATGGGGGGCGCATATTATGGCTACACCTTC.

J is TRBJ1-2 and V is TRBV6-1, with D hard to call. Germline V gene data show CDR1 as MNHNS and CDR2 as SASEGT. The V end lost 1 base, the J end lost 3 bases, and 6 bases lay between the germline ends. This CDR3 contains 13 residues. The CDR3 spells CASSEVRHYGYTF. In nucleotides, the CDR3 is TGTGCCAGCAGTGAAGTCAGGCACTATGGCTACACCTTC.

The V gene is TRBV27, the J gene TRBJ2-1, with 9 bases fitting TRBD1. The CDR3 is 16 amino acids. Trimming took 0 bases from V and 7 from J; bases not matched to a gene: 7. The V gene's germline CDR1 is MNHEY and CDR2 SMNVEV (reference sequence). The CDR3, as DNA: TGTGCCAGCAGTTTATCGGGACAGGGAGTGTTGAATGAGCAGTTCTTC. This encodes CASSLSGQGVLNEQFF.

This clone was picked up one time. The chain employs TRBV6-1 and TRBJ1-5; 7 bases align to TRBD1. Germline CDR1 MNHNS, CDR2 SASEGT. The CDR3 is made up of 15 amino acids. J lost 7 bases, V lost 6 bases, and 12 bases had no gene match. The CDR3 region is CASSEGQSVRQPQHF. CDR3 bases: TGTGCCAGCAGCGAGGGACAGAGCGTAAGACAGCCCCAGCATTTT.

The chain has TRBV30 and TRBJ1-4; D ambiguous. CDR3 length: 13 amino acids. Trimming removed 1 base at V and 5 bases at J, with 8 bases between. Germline CDR1 is GTSNPN and CDR2 is SVGIG (reference sequence). The CDR3 sequence is CAWSAGLNEKLFF. As DNA, the CDR3 is TGTGCCTGGAGTGCTGGCTTAAATGAAAAACTGTTTTTT.

In the case of this clone: The sample contains more than one DNA sequence encoding this CDR3. The V call is TRBV19, the J call TRBJ1-5; D is undetermined. Germline CDR1 LNHDA, CDR2 SQIVND (reference sequence). Between the trimmed V and J ends, which lost 3 bases and 4 bases, there was a span of 4 bases. CDR3 length: 12 residues. CDR3 in amino acids: CASSIQNQPQHF. The CDR3 region has the DNA TGTGCCAGTAGTATCCAGAATCAGCCCCAGCATTTT.

The CDR3 spells CASSVGGDGNTIYF. CDR3 coding DNA: TGTGCCAGCAGCGTAGGGGGGGACGGAAACACCATATATTTT. This rearrangement joins TRBV9 to TRBJ1-3; tentatively, D is TRBD1 (5 bases). This CDR3 has 14 amino acids. Germline-derived CDR1 and CDR2 are SGDLS and YYNGEE. V was shortened by 0 bases and J by 4 bases, with 8 bases between the two germline ends. The full variable domain, completed using reference TRBV9 and TRBJ1-3, is DSGVTQTPKHLITATGQRVTLRCSPRSGDLSVYWYQQSLDQGLQFLIQYYNGEERAKGNILERFSAQQFPDLHSELNLSSLELGDSALYFCASSVGGDGNTIYFGEGSWLTVV.

The chain carries TRBV23-1 and TRBJ1-2; unclear D gene. TRBV23-1 is an open reading frame whose function is uncertain. This CDR3 region has 13 residues. The V end lost 6 bases, the J end lost 6 bases, and 14 bases lay between the germline ends. The CDR3: CASSPGVLHGYTF. In DNA form, the CDR3 reads TGCGCCAGCAGCCCCGGAGTTCTGCATGGCTACACCTTC.

This clone was seen just once. The V call is TRBV5-3, the J call TRBJ2-1; 10 nucleotides line up with TRBD2. Being an ORF, TRBV5-3 has a function that is uncertain. With V trimmed by 1 base and J by 4 bases, 14 bases remained unmatched. The CDR3 runs 19 residues. CDR3 nucleotide sequence: TGTGCCAGAAGCTTGCTGATAGCGGGGGGCCGAACCGAGTACAATGAGCAGTTCTTC. This encodes CARSLLIAGGRTEYNEQFF.

The chain recombines TRBV6-5 with TRBJ2-4; D gene unclear. CDR1 is MNHEY, CDR2 SVGAGI, per germline. V was pared by 8 bases and J by 3 bases, with 11 bases between. The CDR3 runs 13 residues. CDR3 DNA: TGTGCCAGCGCCCCGAACGACAAAAACATTCAGTACTTC. It encodes CASAPNDKNIQYF.

The chain carries TRBV10-1 and TRBJ2-2; 9 nucleotides agree with TRBD2. V lost 4 bases and J lost 2; bases outside the gene matches: 11. Germline V CDR1 and CDR2: WNHNN, SYGVQD (reference sequence). This CDR3 is 18 amino acids long. The DNA for the CDR3 is TGCGCCAGCAGTGGTTTCGGGGGACTAGCCGTTAACACCGGGGAGCTGTTTTTT. Its protein product is CASSGFGGLAVNTGELFF.

This clone is a singleton in its sample. Within the sample, other DNA sequences also encode this same CDR3. This CDR3 reads CASSWDTANYGYTF. The CDR3 nucleotides are TGTGCCAGCAGCTGGGACACCGCCAACTATGGCTACACCTTC. The V and J genes are TRBV5-4 and TRBJ1-2; weak D call: TRBD1 (6 bases). The CDR3 has 14 amino acids. V dropped 3 bases and J dropped 2 bases, with 11 bases sitting between them. Germline V gene lookup returns CDR1 SGHNT and CDR2 YYREEE (reference sequence).

The CDR3 here is CATSRLTAGGPDTQYF. The CDR3 DNA follows: TGTGCCACCAGCAGATTGACAGCGGGAGGGCCAGATACGCAGTATTTT. This chain uses TRBV15 with TRBJ2-3; 10 bases match TRBD2. The germline gives CDR1 LNHNV, CDR2 YYDKDF (reference sequence). V dropped 2 bases and J dropped 4; count of bases not matched to a gene: 6. CDR3 length equals 16 residues.

As concerns this clone: This same CDR3 is encoded by further DNA sequences in the sample. This chain connects TRBV28 to TRBJ1-2; D gene unclear. The ends were cut back, 3 bases at V and 1 base at J, with 6 bases in the middle. Per the germline V gene, CDR1 is MDHEN and CDR2 is SYDVKM. The CDR3 extends over 13 amino acids. Written as DNA, the CDR3 is TGTGCCAGCAGTTTGGGAATTAACTATGGCTACACCTTC. Amino acid sequence: CASSLGINYGYTF.